Included here is one T cell receptor (beta chain) sequence, with context. Clones were sequenced by immunoSEQ multiplex PCR, and TCRdb holds only the in-frame ones, with some missing. The sample shows about 200,000 clones, approximately 84% of them seen only once. This entry belongs to a study of blood T cell repertoires in COVID-19. Study at large: Specimens from acute and convalescent COVID-19 originated in the United States, Italy and Spain. In each case, the material was cDNA or gDNA derived from T cells, B-cell-depleted T cells, or PBMCs.

Trimming left V 2 bases short and J 1 base short, with 13 bases between. CDR1 and CDR2 from the germline V gene are SGHTS and YDEGEE. CDR3 length: 16 residues. This TCR came from a woman older than 75 with acute or convalescent COVID-19. The specimen was peripheral blood. The rearrangement joins TRBV5-8 to TRBJ2-1, with D perhaps TRBD2 (6 bases). CDR3 residues: CASSLRGSGSYNEQFF. The CDR3 DNA reads as TGTGCCAGCAGCTTACGGGGGAGTGGTTCCTACAATGAGCAGTTCTTC.